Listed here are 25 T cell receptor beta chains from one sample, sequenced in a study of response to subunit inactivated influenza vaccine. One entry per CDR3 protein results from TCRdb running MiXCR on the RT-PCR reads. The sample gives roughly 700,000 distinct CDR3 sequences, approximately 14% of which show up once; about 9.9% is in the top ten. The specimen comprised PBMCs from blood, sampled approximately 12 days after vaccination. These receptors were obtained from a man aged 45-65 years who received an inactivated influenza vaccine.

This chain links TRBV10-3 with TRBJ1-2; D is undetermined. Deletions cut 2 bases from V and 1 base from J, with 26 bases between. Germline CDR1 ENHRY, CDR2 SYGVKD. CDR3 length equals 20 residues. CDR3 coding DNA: TGTGCCATCAGTGAGCAGGTGGAGTTCAGGCCCGGTGACTTTAACTATGGCTACACCTTC. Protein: CAISEQVEFRPGDFNYGYTF.

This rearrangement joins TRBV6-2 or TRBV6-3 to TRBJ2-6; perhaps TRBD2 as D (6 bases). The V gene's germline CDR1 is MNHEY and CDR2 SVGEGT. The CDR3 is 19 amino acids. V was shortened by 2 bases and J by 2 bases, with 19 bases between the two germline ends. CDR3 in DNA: TGTGCCAGCAGTTACACCATCCTGCGGGAAAAGGCTGGGGCCAACGTCCTGACTTTC. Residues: CASSYTILREKAGANVLTF.

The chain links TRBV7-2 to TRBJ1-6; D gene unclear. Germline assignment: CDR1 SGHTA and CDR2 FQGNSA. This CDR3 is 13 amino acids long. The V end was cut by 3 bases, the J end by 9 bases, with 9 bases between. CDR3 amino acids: CASSFTVSSPLHF. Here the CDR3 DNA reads TGTGCCAGCAGCTTTACAGTTTCTTCACCCCTCCACTTT.

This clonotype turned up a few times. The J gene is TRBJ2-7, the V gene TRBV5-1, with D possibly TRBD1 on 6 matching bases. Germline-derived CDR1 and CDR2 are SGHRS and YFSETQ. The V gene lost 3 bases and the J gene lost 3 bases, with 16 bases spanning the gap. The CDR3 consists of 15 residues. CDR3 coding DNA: TGCGCCAGCAGCTCTACCTCCCCCAGGGGCTACGAGCAGTACTTC. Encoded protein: CASSSTSPRGYEQYF.

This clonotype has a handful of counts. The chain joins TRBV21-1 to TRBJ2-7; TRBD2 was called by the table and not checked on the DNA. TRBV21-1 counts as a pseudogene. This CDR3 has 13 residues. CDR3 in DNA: TGTGCCAGCAGCAAAAAGGGCCGCTACGAGCAGTACTTC. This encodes CASSKKGRYEQYF.

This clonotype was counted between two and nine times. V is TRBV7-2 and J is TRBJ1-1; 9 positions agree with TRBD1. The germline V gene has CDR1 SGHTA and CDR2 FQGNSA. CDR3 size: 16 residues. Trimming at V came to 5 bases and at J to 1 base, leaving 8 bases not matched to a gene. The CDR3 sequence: CASSTPYRGQNTEAFF. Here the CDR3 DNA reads TGTGCCAGCAGCACGCCTTACAGGGGGCAGAACACTGAAGCTTTCTTT.

The CDR3 sequence: CASSRVQTPRISYEQYF. CDR3 bases: TGTGCCAGCTCCCGGGTCCAGACCCCGAGAATCTCCTACGAGCAGTACTTC. The rearrangement links TRBV6-2 or TRBV6-3 to TRBJ2-7, with D unresolved. The CDR3 is 17 residues long. Between the trimmed V and J ends, which lost 8 bases and 0 bases, there was a span of 23 bases. CDR1 and CDR2 from the germline V gene are MNHEY and SVGEGT.

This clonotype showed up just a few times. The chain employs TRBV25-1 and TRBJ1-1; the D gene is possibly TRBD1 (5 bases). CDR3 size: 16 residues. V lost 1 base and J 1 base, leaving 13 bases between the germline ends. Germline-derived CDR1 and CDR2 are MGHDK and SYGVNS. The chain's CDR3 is CASSELGGTENTEAFF. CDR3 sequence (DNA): TGTGCCAGCAGTGAATTGGGCGGGACGGAGAACACTGAAGCTTTCTTT.

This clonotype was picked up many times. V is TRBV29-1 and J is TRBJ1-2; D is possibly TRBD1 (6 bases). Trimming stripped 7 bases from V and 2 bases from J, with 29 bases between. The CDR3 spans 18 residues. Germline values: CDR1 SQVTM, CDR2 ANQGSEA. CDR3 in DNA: TGCAGCGCTCCTTTCCATTCTTCCCGGGACATCGAAAACTATGGCTACACCTTC. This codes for CSAPFHSSRDIENYGYTF.

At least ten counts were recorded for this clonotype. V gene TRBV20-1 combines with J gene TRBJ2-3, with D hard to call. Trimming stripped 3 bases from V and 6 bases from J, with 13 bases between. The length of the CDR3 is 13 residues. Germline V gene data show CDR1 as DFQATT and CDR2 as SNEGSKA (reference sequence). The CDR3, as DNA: TGCAGTGCTAGTATGGCTATTTGGGATACGCAGTATTTT. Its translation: CSASMAIWDTQYF.

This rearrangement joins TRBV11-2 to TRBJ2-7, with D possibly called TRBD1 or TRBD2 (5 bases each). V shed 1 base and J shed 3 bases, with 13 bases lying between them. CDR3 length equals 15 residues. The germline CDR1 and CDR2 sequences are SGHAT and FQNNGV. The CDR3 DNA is TGTGCCAGCAGCTTAGTCCCTCAGGGAGACTACGAGCAGTACTTC. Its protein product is CASSLVPQGDYEQYF. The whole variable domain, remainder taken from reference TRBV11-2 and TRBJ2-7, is EAGVAQSPRYKIIEKRQSVAFWCNPISGHATLYWYQQILGQGPKLLIQFQNNGVVDDSQLPKDRFSAERLKGVDSTLKIQPAKLEDSAVYLCASSLVPQGDYEQYFGPGTRLTVT.

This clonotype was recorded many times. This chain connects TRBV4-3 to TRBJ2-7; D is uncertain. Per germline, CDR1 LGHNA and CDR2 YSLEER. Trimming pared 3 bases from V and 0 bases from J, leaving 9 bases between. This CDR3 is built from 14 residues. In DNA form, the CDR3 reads TGCGCCAGCAGCCAGGAGTTTTTCTCCTACGAGCAGTACTTC. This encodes CASSQEFFSYEQYF.

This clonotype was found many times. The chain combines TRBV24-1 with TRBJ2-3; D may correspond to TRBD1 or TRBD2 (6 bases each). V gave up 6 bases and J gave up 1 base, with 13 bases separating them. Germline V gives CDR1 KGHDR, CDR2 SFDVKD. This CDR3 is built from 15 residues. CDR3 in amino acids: CATSISGAGTDTQYF. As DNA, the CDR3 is TGTGCCACCAGTATTTCGGGGGCCGGCACAGATACGCAGTATTTT.

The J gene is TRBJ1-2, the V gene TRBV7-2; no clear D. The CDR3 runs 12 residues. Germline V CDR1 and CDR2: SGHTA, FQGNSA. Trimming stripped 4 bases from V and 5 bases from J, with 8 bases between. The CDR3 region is CASSSGPYGYTF. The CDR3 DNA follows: TGTGCCAGCAGCTCTGGACCTTATGGCTACACCTTC.

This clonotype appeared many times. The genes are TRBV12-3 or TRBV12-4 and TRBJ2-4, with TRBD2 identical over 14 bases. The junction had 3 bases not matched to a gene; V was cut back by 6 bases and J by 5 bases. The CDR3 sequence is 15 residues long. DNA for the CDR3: TGTGCCAGCAGCTCGGGACTAGCGGGGGAAAACATTCAGTACTTC. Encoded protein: CASSSGLAGENIQYF.

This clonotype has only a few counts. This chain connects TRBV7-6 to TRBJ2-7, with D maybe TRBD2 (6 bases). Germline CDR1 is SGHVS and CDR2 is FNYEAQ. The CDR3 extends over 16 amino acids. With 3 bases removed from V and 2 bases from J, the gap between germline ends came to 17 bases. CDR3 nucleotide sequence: TGTGCCAGCAGCTTTGGGGAGGCCGGGAGCCCCTACGAGCAGTACTTC. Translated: CASSFGEAGSPYEQYF.

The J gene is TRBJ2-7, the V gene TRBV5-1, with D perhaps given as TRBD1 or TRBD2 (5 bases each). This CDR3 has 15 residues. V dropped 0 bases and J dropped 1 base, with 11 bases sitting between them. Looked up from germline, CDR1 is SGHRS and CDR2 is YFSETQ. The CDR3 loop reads CASSLAPGTSYEQYF. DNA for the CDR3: TGCGCCAGCAGCTTGGCCCCGGGGACGTCCTACGAGCAGTACTTC.

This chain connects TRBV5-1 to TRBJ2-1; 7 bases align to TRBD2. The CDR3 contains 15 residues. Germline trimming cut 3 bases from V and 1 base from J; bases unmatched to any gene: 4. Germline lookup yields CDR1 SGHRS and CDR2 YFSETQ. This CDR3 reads CASSSRGYSYNEQFF. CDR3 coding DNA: TGCGCCAGCAGCTCGCGGGGGTATTCCTACAATGAGCAGTTCTTC.

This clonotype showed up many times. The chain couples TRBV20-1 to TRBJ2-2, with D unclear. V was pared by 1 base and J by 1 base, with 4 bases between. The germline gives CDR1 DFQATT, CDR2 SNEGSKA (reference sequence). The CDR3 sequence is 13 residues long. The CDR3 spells CSARGQNTGELFF. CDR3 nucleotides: TGCAGTGCTAGAGGGCAGAACACCGGGGAGCTGTTTTTT.

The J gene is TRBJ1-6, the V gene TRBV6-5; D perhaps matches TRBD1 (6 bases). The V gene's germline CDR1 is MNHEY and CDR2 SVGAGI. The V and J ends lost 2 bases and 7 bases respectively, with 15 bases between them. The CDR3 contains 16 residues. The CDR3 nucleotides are TGTGCCAGCAGTTACCTGGCAGGGGCCAACAATTCACCCCTCCACTTT. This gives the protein CASSYLAGANNSPLHF.

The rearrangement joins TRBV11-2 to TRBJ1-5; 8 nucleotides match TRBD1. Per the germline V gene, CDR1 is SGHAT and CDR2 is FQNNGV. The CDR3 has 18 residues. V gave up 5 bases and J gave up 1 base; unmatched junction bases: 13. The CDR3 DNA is TGTGCCAGCAGCCCAGCAGTTTTCACAGGGGGGAGCAATCAGCCCCAGCATTTT. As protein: CASSPAVFTGGSNQPQHF. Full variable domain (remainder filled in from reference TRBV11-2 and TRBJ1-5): EAGVAQSPRYKIIEKRQSVAFWCNPISGHATLYWYQQILGQGPKLLIQFQNNGVVDDSQLPKDRFSAERLKGVDSTLKIQPAKLEDSAVYLCASSPAVFTGGSNQPQHFGDGTRLSIL.

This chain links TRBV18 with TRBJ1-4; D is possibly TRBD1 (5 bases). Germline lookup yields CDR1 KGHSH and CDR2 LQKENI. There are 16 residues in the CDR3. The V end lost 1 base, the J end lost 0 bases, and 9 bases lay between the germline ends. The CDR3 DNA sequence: TGTGCCAGCTCACCACAGGGGAGTGCAACTAATGAAAAACTGTTTTTT. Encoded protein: CASSPQGSATNEKLFF.

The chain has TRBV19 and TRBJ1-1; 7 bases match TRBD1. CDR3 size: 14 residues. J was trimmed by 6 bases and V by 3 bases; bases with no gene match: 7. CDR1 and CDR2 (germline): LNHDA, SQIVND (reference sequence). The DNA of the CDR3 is TGTGCCAGTAGTATTCCGACAGGGTCGCCTGAAGCTTTCTTT. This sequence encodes CASSIPTGSPEAFF.

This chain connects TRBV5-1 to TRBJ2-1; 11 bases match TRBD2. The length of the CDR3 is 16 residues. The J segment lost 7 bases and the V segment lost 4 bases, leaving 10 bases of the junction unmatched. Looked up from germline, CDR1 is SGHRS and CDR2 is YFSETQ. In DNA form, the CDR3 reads TGCGCCAGCAGCCCCCTAGCGGGGGGATTCGGGAATGAGCAGTTCTTC. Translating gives CASSPLAGGFGNEQFF.

The CDR3 spells CASSLAPSGPYNEQFF. The CDR3 DNA reads as TGTGCCAGCAGCTTGGCGCCTAGCGGGCCTTACAATGAGCAGTTCTTC. The V call is TRBV5-5, the J call TRBJ2-1; 8 bases agree with TRBD2. Trimming took 0 bases from V and 4 from J; bases not matched to a gene: 6. CDR1 and CDR2 from the germline V gene are SGHKS and YYEKEE (reference sequence). The CDR3 totals 16 residues. The full variable domain, with the rest looked up from reference TRBV5-5 and TRBJ2-1, is DAGVTQSPTHLIKTRGQQVTLRCSPISGHKSVSWYQQVLGQGPQFIFQYYEKEERGRGNFPDRFSARQFPNYSSELNVNALLLGDSALYLCASSLAPSGPYNEQFFGPGTRLTVL.